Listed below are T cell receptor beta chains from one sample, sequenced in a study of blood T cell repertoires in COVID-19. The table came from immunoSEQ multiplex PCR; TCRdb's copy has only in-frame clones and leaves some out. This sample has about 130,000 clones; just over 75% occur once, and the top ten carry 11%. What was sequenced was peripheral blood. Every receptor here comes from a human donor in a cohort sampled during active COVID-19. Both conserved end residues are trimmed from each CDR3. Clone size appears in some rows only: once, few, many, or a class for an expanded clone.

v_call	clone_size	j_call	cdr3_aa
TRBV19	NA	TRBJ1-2	ASSMGQAEYGYT
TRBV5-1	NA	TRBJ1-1	ASSKGDTEAF
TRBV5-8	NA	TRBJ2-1	ASSLGLAAYNEQF
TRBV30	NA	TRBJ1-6	AWTGQGASPLH
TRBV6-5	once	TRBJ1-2	ASSSPGTEKNGYT
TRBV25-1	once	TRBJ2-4	ASVQGGKNIQY
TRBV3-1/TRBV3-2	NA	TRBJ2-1	ASSPGTSITNEQF
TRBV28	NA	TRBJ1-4	ASSGGGGLSEKLF
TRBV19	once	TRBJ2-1	ASSIVFRETGGEQF
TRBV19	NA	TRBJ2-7	ASRDRGAYEQY
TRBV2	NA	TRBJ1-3	ASSEASARSRSGNTIY
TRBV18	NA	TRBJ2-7	ASSQGYEQY
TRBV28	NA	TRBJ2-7	ASSLGLGGALPYEQY
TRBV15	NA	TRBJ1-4	ATSGDMGSRLF
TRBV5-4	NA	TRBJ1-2	ASSGEYRPLYGYT
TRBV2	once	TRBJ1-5	ASSEYSQYNQPQH
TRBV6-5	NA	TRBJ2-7	ASKGDTYEQY
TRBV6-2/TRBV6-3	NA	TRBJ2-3	ASSFRTSGTDTQY